This T cell receptor beta chain was sequenced in a study of early T cells in non-severe SARS-CoV-2 infection. Background on the study: Sequencing input comprised bulk RNA from unsorted whole blood; chain pairing was not available.

This CDR3 is 15 amino acids long. Germline CDR1 LGHDT, CDR2 YNNKEL (reference sequence). J lost 0 bases, V lost 8 bases, and 7 bases had no gene match. Attachment of unique molecular identifiers to individual cDNA molecules was performed. TCRdb reanalysed the 5' RACE reads using MiXCR and keeps one entry per CDR3 protein. In the table there are tens of thousands of distinct CDR3 sequences, over 10% of which are singletons. In regard to this clonotype: The antigen is unknown.

General study findings and limits: CD4 and private specificities were missed by VDJdb matching, which favored anti-spike CD8 responses.

The TCR comes from an adult who was a healthcare worker with PCR-confirmed SARS-CoV-2 infection or an uninfected control (not recorded which). The J gene is TRBJ2-4, the V gene TRBV3-1; 7 bases are a match to TRBD2. The sequencing used whole blood, collected at baseline. DNA of the CDR3: TGTGCCAGCCGAGGGACGGGGGGAGCCAAAAACATTCAGTACTTC. This sequence encodes CASRGTGGAKNIQYF.